The sequence of this T cell receptor beta chain was determined in a study of T cell repertoires in cytomegalovirus infection. Looking at the study overall: The public TCR beta signatures pointed to both CMV infection and matching HLA type. Study-level findings and limits: HLA-C-restricted CMV-specific TCR beta clonotypes prevailed in the ex vivo response.

TCRdb fed the reads into MiXCR, producing one record per CDR3 protein. The sample holds 450,000 to 600,000 distinct CDR3 sequences, about 11% seen once. Ten or more counts support this clonotype. Antigen unknown. Unmatched junction bases numbered 1, after V lost 5 bases and J lost 3 bases. The CDR3 totals 12 residues. CDR1 and CDR2 from the germline V gene are SQVTM and ANQGSEA. Material: PBMCs. V usage is TRBV29-1 and J usage is TRBJ2-1; 7 positions agree with TRBD1. The clonotype comes from a human donor in good health (CMV status not recorded). Some clones in this sample may be carry-over from other donors' samples. The CDR3: CSVRDSYNEQFF. For the CDR3, the DNA is TGCAGCGTTAGGGACAGCTACAATGAGCAGTTCTTC.